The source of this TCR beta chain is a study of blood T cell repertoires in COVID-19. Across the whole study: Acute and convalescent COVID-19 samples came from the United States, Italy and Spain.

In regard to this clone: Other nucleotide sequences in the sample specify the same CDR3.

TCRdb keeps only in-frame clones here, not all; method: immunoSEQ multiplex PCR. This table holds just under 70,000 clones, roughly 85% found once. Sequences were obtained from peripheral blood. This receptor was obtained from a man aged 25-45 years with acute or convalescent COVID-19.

Written as DNA, the CDR3 is TGTGCCTGGAGTGGGGCCTATGGCTACACCTTC. It yields the protein CAWSGAYGYTF. The chain links TRBV30 to TRBJ1-2; D not resolved. Trimming stripped 1 base from V and 4 bases from J, with 4 bases between. The CDR3 contains 11 residues. CDR1 and CDR2 from the germline V gene are GTSNPN and SVGIG (reference sequence).